The clone carrying this T cell receptor (beta chain) was seen at least ten times. The antigen remains unidentified. The sample belongs to a study of early T cells in non-severe SARS-CoV-2 infection. Overall study: It was bulk RNA from unsorted whole blood that was sequenced, and the chains were unpaired. Study-level findings and limits: Matching with VDJdb favored anti-spike CD8 responses (missing private and CD4 specificities).

As part of library construction, unique molecular identifiers were attached to individual cDNA molecules. TCRdb ran MiXCR on the 5' RACE reads and lists one entry per CDR3 protein. The sample carries tens of thousands of distinct CDR3 sequences, around 5% recorded once. The V and J ends lost 6 bases and 0 bases respectively, with 15 bases between them. The CDR3 contains 15 residues. Per the germline V gene, CDR1 is SGHVS and CDR2 is FQNEAQ. This TCR was sampled from an adult who was a healthcare worker with PCR-confirmed SARS-CoV-2 infection or an uninfected control (not recorded which). The sequencing input was whole blood. This chain joins TRBV7-8 and TRBJ2-7; D tentatively fits TRBD1 or TRBD2 (5 bases each). The CDR3 spells CASRLTGTLSYEQYF. The CDR3 bases are TGTGCCAGCAGACTGACCGGGACCCTCTCCTACGAGCAGTACTTC.